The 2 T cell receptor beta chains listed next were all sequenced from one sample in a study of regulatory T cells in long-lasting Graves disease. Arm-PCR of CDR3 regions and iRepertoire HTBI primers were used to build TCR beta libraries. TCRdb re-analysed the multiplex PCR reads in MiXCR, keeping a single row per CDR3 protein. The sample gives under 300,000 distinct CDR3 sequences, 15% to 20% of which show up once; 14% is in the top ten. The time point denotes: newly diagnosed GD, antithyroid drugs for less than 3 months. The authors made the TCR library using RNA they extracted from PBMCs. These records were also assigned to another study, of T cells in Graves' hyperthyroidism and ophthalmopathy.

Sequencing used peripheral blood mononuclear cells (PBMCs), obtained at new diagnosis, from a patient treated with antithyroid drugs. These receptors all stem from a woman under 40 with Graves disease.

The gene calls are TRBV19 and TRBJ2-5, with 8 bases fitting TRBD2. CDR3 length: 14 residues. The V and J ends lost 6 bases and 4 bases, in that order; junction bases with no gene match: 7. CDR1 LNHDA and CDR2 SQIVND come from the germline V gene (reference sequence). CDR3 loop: CASRGHRGGETQYF. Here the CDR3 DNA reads TGTGCCAGTAGGGGACATCGGGGGGGAGAGACCCAGTACTTC.

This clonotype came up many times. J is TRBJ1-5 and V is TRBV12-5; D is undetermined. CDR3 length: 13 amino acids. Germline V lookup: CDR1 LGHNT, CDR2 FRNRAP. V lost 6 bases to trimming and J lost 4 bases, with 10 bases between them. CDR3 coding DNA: TGTGCTAGTGGCCGTACTGGTAATCAGCCCCAGCATTTT. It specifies CASGRTGNQPQHF.